Below are 2 T cell receptor beta chains sequenced from a single sample in a study of Ad26.COV2.S vaccination and SARS-CoV-2 variants. This table comes from immunoSEQ multiplex PCR, and its TCRdb copy is limited to in-frame clones, with some not included. The sample lists fewer than 800,000 clones; roughly 90% were seen once. Noted treatment: around 19 received Ad26.COV2.S at low or high dose, single or two shots; a few received placebo; per-sample allocation not given. Samples came from day 63 after the first vaccine or placebo injection. The sample was peripheral blood, taken in a trial of Ad26.COV2.S vaccine versus placebo. The receptors come from a person aged 18 to 59 who received the Ad26.COV2.S COVID-19 vaccine or a placebo.

J is TRBJ2-7 and V is TRBV7-2; D tentatively reads TRBD1 or TRBD2 (5 bases each). The CDR3 totals 15 residues. Trimming removed 3 bases from V and 2 bases from J, with 14 bases in between. CDR1 is SGHTA and CDR2 is FQGNSA in the germline V gene. CDR3 amino acids: CASSLFGGRTYEQYF. Here the CDR3 DNA reads TGTGCCAGCAGCTTGTTTGGGGGTCGCACCTACGAGCAGTACTTC.

The chain links TRBV6-6 to TRBJ1-2; a possible D gene is TRBD1 (5 bases). Trimming shortened V by 2 bases and J by 0 bases, and 7 bases separated the two germline ends. Per germline, CDR1 MNHNY and CDR2 SVGAGI (reference sequence). The CDR3 is 14 residues long. CDR3 sequence: CASSYTTANYGYTF. The CDR3 coding sequence is TGTGCCAGCAGTTACACGACAGCTAACTATGGCTACACCTTC.